This TCR beta chain is drawn from a study of blood T cell repertoires in COVID-19. Method: immunoSEQ multiplex PCR; TCRdb's copy keeps in-frame clones and lacks some. This table has 60,000 or so clones, around 90% appearing once. Germline V gene sequence: CDR1 LGHNT, CDR2 FRNRAP. Deletions cut 6 bases from V and 0 bases from J, with 11 bases between. The CDR3 runs to 14 residues. The chain carries TRBV12-5 and TRBJ1-1; D uncertain. The specimen sequenced was peripheral blood. The sequence came from a human donor with active COVID-19. The donor label of this sample is uncertain. CDR3 sequence (DNA): TGTGCTAGTGGCTTACAACAGCTGAACACTGAAGCTTTCTTT. Its translation is CASGLQQLNTEAFF.